The 5 T cell receptor beta chains given below trace back to one sample, sequenced in a study. TCRdb fed the 5' RACE reads into MiXCR, producing one record per CDR3 protein. The data hold about 57,000 distinct CDR3 sequences, with approximately 27% observed a single time. The sorted Tregs were CD4+CD25+CD127-/low cells. Sample: tumor-infiltrating Tregs sorted from the breast tumor. The receptors shown here come from a female donor with breast cancer.

On this clonotype: One end of the junction does not line up with germline, which may come from a read error. The gene calls are TRBV7-7 and TRBJ2-7; D may be TRBD1 or TRBD2 (5 bases each). This CDR3 contains 13 residues. In germline, CDR1 is SSHAT, CDR2 FNYEAQ (reference sequence). CDR3: CASSPRRGTEQYF. CDR3 bases: TGTGCTAGCAGCCCCCGCAGAGGGACCGAGCAGTACTTC.

This clonotype has just one count. A much larger clone differs by one base, so this may be a read error. The V and J genes are TRBV9 and TRBJ2-7, with D perhaps being TRBD1 or TRBD2 (5 bases each). The V end lost 0 bases, the J end lost 2 bases, and 12 bases lay between the germline ends. The CDR3 is 15 amino acids. Per the germline V gene, CDR1 is SGDLS and CDR2 is YYNGEE. CDR3 sequence reads: CASSVAGTDTYEQYF. In nucleotides, the CDR3 is TGTGCCAGCAGCGTAGCCGGGACGGATACCTACGAGCAGTACTTC.

This chain connects TRBV13 to TRBJ2-7; D is perhaps TRBD1 or TRBD2 (6 bases each). The CDR3 contains 14 residues. Germline V gene lookup returns CDR1 PRHDT and CDR2 FYEKMQ (reference sequence). V was clipped by 6 bases and J by 2 bases, with 14 bases between them. The CDR3 reads CASRMGGPTYEQYF. The CDR3 DNA reads TGTGCCAGCAGGATGGGGGGCCCCACCTACGAGCAGTACTTC.

As DNA, the CDR3 is TGCGCCAGCAGCTCGAAGGCTAGCGGGGGCGAGACCCAGTACTTC. Translated: CASSSKASGGETQYF. The chain employs TRBV5-1 and TRBJ2-5; 10 nucleotides match TRBD2. V shed 3 bases and J 5 bases; nucleotides not matched to a gene: 7. The germline gives CDR1 SGHRS, CDR2 YFSETQ. The CDR3 covers 15 residues.

This chain uses TRBV12-3 or TRBV12-4 with TRBJ2-3, with unresolved D. Trimming pared 5 bases from V and 11 bases from J, leaving 11 bases between. The CDR3 is 11 residues long. The CDR3 is CASSPAGGQYF. CDR3 bases: TGTGCCAGCAGTCCAGCTGGTGGGCAGTATTTT.